This TCR beta chain was recorded in a study of T cell repertoires in cytomegalovirus infection. Points from the study as a whole: CMV-specific TCR beta clonotypes restricted by HLA-C dominated the ex vivo response.

MiXCR, applied by TCRdb to the reads, yields one record per CDR3 protein. The top ten hold about 16% of the sample, which has about 260,000 distinct CDR3 sequences, roughly 9.1% seen once. With respect to this clonotype: Its cognate antigen is unknown.

The CDR3 extends over 15 amino acids. V dropped 4 bases and J dropped 0 bases, with 13 bases sitting between them. Per the germline V gene, CDR1 is SGHRS and CDR2 is YFSETQ. The sequencing input was PBMCs. V and J are TRBV5-1 and TRBJ1-1; the D is unclear. This clonotype originated in a human donor in good health (CMV status not recorded). Some clones in this sample may be carry-over from other donors' samples. CDR3 residues: CASSALSFMNTEAFF. The DNA for the CDR3 is TGCGCCAGCAGCGCCCTGTCGTTCATGAACACTGAAGCTTTCTTT.